This is a list of T cell receptor beta chains from one sample in a study of blood T cell repertoires in COVID-19. Clones were read by immunoSEQ multiplex PCR, and TCRdb kept only the in-frame ones, dropping some. The repertoire consists of some 70,000 clones, with around 74% occurring once and the leading ten covering just under 15%. Sequenced material: peripheral blood. Receptor source: a man in his sixties with COVID-19, enrolled during active disease. CDR3s include the opening cysteine and the closing phenylalanine or tryptophan. The order of the fields is D gene, V gene, J gene, CDR3 protein. D genes are given only for firm matches.

>NA|TRBV27|TRBJ2-7
CASKPTDAYEQYF
>TRBD1|TRBV4-1|TRBJ1-1
CASSQTGQGISEAFF
>TRBD1|TRBV3-1/TRBV3-2|TRBJ2-7
CASSLGTALLAYEQYF
>TRBD2|TRBV6-5|TRBJ2-7
CASSLAGGLYEQYF
>TRBD1|TRBV27|TRBJ1-1
CASSAATGTENTEAFF
>TRBD2|TRBV5-1|TRBJ2-5
CASSWQAGETQYF
>NA|TRBV5-5|TRBJ1-2
CASSFGGAEGYTF
>NA|TRBV30|TRBJ1-5
CAWSDGYQPQHF
>NA|TRBV5-1|TRBJ1-2
CASSPDRANYGYTF
>NA|TRBV27|TRBJ2-2
CASSSLLEYTGELFF
>NA|TRBV10-3|TRBJ2-3
CATTWQGSTDTQYF
>NA|TRBV11-2|TRBJ1-1
CASSLNEDSEAFF
>TRBD1|TRBV9|TRBJ1-2
CASSPRGYGYTF
>NA|TRBV27|TRBJ2-2
CAIATSGNSGELFF
>TRBD1|TRBV19|TRBJ2-2
CASGQGWTTGELFF
>NA|TRBV29-1|TRBJ2-5
CSAARGGYQETQYF
>NA|TRBV9|TRBJ2-2
CASHTGGGGGTGELFF
>NA|TRBV7-2|TRBJ2-2
CASSFGGIANTGELFF
>TRBD2|TRBV12-5|TRBJ2-7
CASGWGGLPYEQYF
>NA|TRBV9|TRBJ2-5
CASSVDPRETQYF
>TRBD2|TRBV2|TRBJ2-7
CASSELAGGNYEQYF
>NA|TRBV27|TRBJ1-3
CASSQQRTGNTIYF
>NA|TRBV19|TRBJ1-2
CASKPSGAGGYTF
>TRBD2|TRBV19|TRBJ2-1
CASSLLAYNEQFF
>NA|TRBV6-5|TRBJ2-3
CASSYWQGIGGTQYF
>NA|TRBV28|TRBJ1-1
CASTVPGGFTEAFF
>NA|TRBV11-2|TRBJ1-4
CASSPGYGGGNEKLFF
>NA|TRBV27|TRBJ2-1
CASSLGLYNEQFF
>TRBD1|TRBV5-1|TRBJ2-1
CASSLRRGLTNEQFF
>TRBD1|TRBV7-3|TRBJ1-2
CASSPSDRDYGYTF
>NA|TRBV27|TRBJ2-7
CASSRAGTYEQYF
>NA|TRBV4-1|TRBJ2-1
CASSQDGNEQFF
>TRBD2|TRBV4-1|TRBJ2-7
CASSPDFSGRDYEQYF